This entry is about one TCR beta chain. This specimen belongs to a study of blood T cell repertoires in COVID-19. Study in general: The study drew acute and convalescent COVID-19 samples from the United States, Italy and Spain. PBMCs, B-cell-depleted T cells, or T cells were the source of the cDNA or gDNA that made up the material.

The V segment lost 3 bases and the J segment 4 bases; nucleotides outside the gene matches: 5. CDR1 and CDR2 (germline): SGDLS, YYNGEE. This CDR3 has 15 amino acids. Original data processing: Estimated nucleated cell counts came from reference gene primer amplification. Assay used: immunoSEQ multiplex PCR; TCRdb lists only in-frame clones, some missing. V and J calls and clone size are given by that table; D and trimming were obtained from the DNA. The sample yields about 230,000 clones, about 85% seen once. Sequenced input: peripheral blood. The receptor was isolated from a woman of 80 years or more with acute or convalescent COVID-19. This rearrangement joins TRBV9 to TRBJ2-5; 11 positions agree with TRBD2. Here the CDR3 DNA reads TGTGCCAGCAGCGCCTTAGCGGGAGGGGCAGAGACCCAGTACTTC. This codes for CASSALAGGAETQYF.